The clone carrying this T cell receptor (beta chain) was observed a few times. Here immunoSEQ multiplex PCR was the method, and the copy in TCRdb shows in-frame clones only, minus some. The profile shows 61,000 or so clones, roughly 95% of them singletons. V lost 3 bases to trimming and J lost 4 bases; unmatched junction nucleotides: 14. In germline, CDR1 is SGHAT, CDR2 FQNNGV. The CDR3 runs 19 residues. The data belong to a study of T cell changes during pregnancy in multiple sclerosis. The input for sequencing was CD4+ T cells from peripheral blood mononuclear cells, taken before pregnancy. This TCR derives from a female donor with multiple sclerosis, enrolled in a pregnancy study. The chain uses TRBV11-2 and TRBJ2-1, with 11 bases lining up with TRBD2. The CDR3 loop reads CASSFHPLSRTSGYNEQFF. The CDR3 bases are TGTGCCAGCAGCTTCCACCCCTTAAGTCGGACTAGCGGGTACAATGAGCAGTTCTTC. The entire variable domain, with the rest obtained from reference TRBV11-2 and TRBJ2-1, is as follows: EAGVAQSPRYKIIEKRQSVAFWCNPISGHATLYWYQQILGQGPKLLIQFQNNGVVDDSQLPKDRFSAERLKGVDSTLKIQPAKLEDSAVYLCASSFHPLSRTSGYNEQFFGPGTRLTVL.